This paragraph covers one T cell receptor (beta chain) sequence. This specimen comes from a study of T cell changes during pregnancy in multiple sclerosis. V lost 6 bases and J lost 8, with 19 bases in between. This CDR3 has 14 amino acids. In germline, CDR1 is SNHLY, CDR2 FYNNEI. Sequenced by immunoSEQ multiplex PCR; TCRdb stores in-frame clones only, minus some. The table has tens of thousands of clones, 85% to 95% seen once. The clonotype comes from a female donor with multiple sclerosis, enrolled in a pregnancy study. This material consisted of CD8+ T cells from peripheral blood mononuclear cells, taken in the third trimester of pregnancy. The V call is TRBV2, the J call TRBJ1-2; weak D call: TRBD1 (5 bases). CDR3 amino acids: CASRGRAGRYGYTF. The CDR3 nucleotides read TGTGCCAGCAGGGGTCGGGCAGGGAGGTACGGCTACACCTTC.